This section outlines one TCR beta chain sequence together with its context. What it binds is unknown. This sample is part of a study of T cells in Graves' hyperthyroidism and ophthalmopathy. CDR3 length equals 14 residues. With 6 bases clipped from V and 3 bases from J, the junction kept 5 bases outside the gene matches. Germline V gene sequence: CDR1 ENHRY, CDR2 SYGVKD. The study, taken as a whole, reports: Model output signaled ophthalmopathy a median 6.5 months ahead of onset.

Amplified TCR beta CDR3 regions came from RNA transcripts. Using the HTBI primer set, a first-round RT-PCR was run on the TCR CDR3. A single record per CDR3 protein comes from TCRdb applying MiXCR to the multiplex PCR reads. Seen here are 550,000 to 700,000 distinct CDR3 sequences, approximately 44% observed once, and the top ten hold under 20%. Lactation, pregnancy, other autoimmune disease or uncontrolled infection excluded patients. In making diagnoses, clinical symptoms, serum thyroxine and TRAb, thyroid ultrasound and orbital computed tomography were all used. Sequenced: peripheral blood or thyroid tissue (not recorded which). The rearrangement links TRBV10-3 to TRBJ2-7; 10 positions agree with TRBD1. The clonotype was recovered from an adult woman with Graves' disease, either hyperthyroidism or ophthalmopathy (not recorded which). This chain's CDR3 is CAIRDRDRGYEQYF. The CDR3 DNA reads TGTGCCATCAGGGACCGGGACAGGGGCTACGAGCAGTACTTC.